One sample yielded the 24 T cell receptor beta chains listed below, sequenced in a study of blood T cell repertoires in COVID-19. Repertoires were generated with immunoSEQ multiplex PCR, while TCRdb's copy carries only in-frame clones and drops some. Of some 80,000 clones in the sample, roughly 86% were seen once. Material for sequencing was peripheral blood. All receptors derive from an older man with active or convalescent COVID-19.

V and J are TRBV5-1 and TRBJ1-1; no clear D gene. The CDR3 extends over 14 amino acids. Germline V lookup: CDR1 SGHRS, CDR2 YFSETQ. V was cut by 4 bases and J by 0 bases, with 10 bases left in between. This CDR3 is CASSRVGMNTEAFF. The CDR3 nucleotides are TGCGCCAGCAGCCGGGTAGGCATGAACACTGAAGCTTTCTTT.

This chain links TRBV19 with TRBJ1-5, with TRBD1 as a possible D gene (6 bases). This CDR3 is 16 amino acids long. V lost 6 bases and J 5 bases, leaving 20 bases between the germline ends. Germline CDR1 LNHDA, CDR2 SQIVND (reference sequence). As DNA, the CDR3 is TGTGCCAGTAGGAAAACCCCACAGGGTTGGGATCAGCCCCAGCATTTT. This translates into CASRKTPQGWDQPQHF. Filled out from reference TRBV19 and TRBJ1-5, the complete variable domain reads DGGITQSPKYLFRKEGQNVTLSCEQNLNHDAMYWYRQDPGQGLRLIYYSQIVNDFQKGDIAEGYSVSREKKESFPLTVTSAQKNPTAFYLCASRKTPQGWDQPQHFGDGTRLSIL.

The gene calls are TRBV2 and TRBJ2-6; weak D call: TRBD1 (5 bases). Germline-derived CDR1 and CDR2 are SNHLY and FYNNEI. The CDR3 has 15 residues. V was pared by 6 bases and J by 0 bases, with 9 bases between. The CDR3 sequence is CASRYRSSGANVLTF. CDR3 nucleotide sequence: TGTGCCAGCAGATACAGGAGCTCTGGGGCCAACGTCCTGACTTTC.

The rearrangement links TRBV18 to TRBJ2-7, with D tentatively TRBD2 (6 bases). The germline V gene encodes CDR1 KGHSH and CDR2 LQKENI. The CDR3 is 13 residues long. V was trimmed by 4 bases and J by 7 bases, leaving 14 bases between them. This chain's CDR3 is CASSQVAEGEQYV. As DNA, the CDR3 is TGTGCCAGCTCACAAGTAGCGGAGGGAGAGCAGTACGTC.

The V and J genes are TRBV10-2 and TRBJ2-2, with D perhaps TRBD2 (6 bases). The CDR3 is 14 residues long. Germline V gives CDR1 WSHSY, CDR2 SAAADI. The ends were cut back, 8 bases at V and 2 bases at J, with 12 bases in the middle. CDR3 sequence reads: CASRLAQNTGELFF. The CDR3 bases are TGCGCCAGCCGTCTAGCGCAAAACACCGGGGAGCTGTTTTTT.

V gene TRBV6-4 combines with J gene TRBJ2-1, with D uncertain. CDR3 length equals 12 residues. V lost 3 bases and J lost 4, with 4 bases in between. Germline CDR1 and CDR2: MRHNA and SNTAGT. CDR3: CASSDRYNEQFF. The CDR3 DNA sequence: TGTGCCAGCAGTGATAGATACAATGAGCAGTTCTTC.

The J gene is TRBJ2-3, the V gene TRBV11-3; D is perhaps TRBD1 (5 bases). From germline, CDR1 is SGHNT and CDR2 YENEEA. Trimming stripped 4 bases from V and 2 bases from J, with 13 bases between. The CDR3 loop spans 15 amino acids. This CDR3 is CASSSKTDITDTQYF. The CDR3 DNA reads as TGTGCCAGCAGCTCGAAGACAGATATCACAGATACGCAGTATTTT. Looking up the rest from reference TRBV11-3 and TRBJ2-3 gives the full variable domain: EAGVVQSPRYKIIEKKQPVAFWCNPISGHNTLYWYLQNLGQGPELLIRYENEEAVDDSQLPKDRFSAERLKGVDSTLKIQPAELGDSAVYLCASSSKTDITDTQYFGPGTRLTVL.

The chain combines TRBV18 with TRBJ2-3; TRBD1 matches at 7 bases. V was pared by 5 bases and J by 4 bases, with 6 bases of the junction left unmatched. CDR1 is KGHSH and CDR2 is LQKENI in the germline V gene. This CDR3 region has 14 residues. CDR3 sequence: CASSVQGFADTQYF. The CDR3 region has the DNA TGTGCCAGCTCAGTACAGGGGTTCGCAGATACGCAGTATTTT.

This clone was seen only once. The rearrangement uses TRBV28 and TRBJ1-2; 7 nucleotides match TRBD1. Germline V gene sequence: CDR1 MDHEN, CDR2 SYDVKM. V was pared by 6 bases and J by 9 bases, with 13 bases of the junction left unmatched. This CDR3 contains 14 residues. CDR3 residues: CASRYRGPGESYTF. Here the CDR3 DNA reads TGTGCCAGCAGGTACAGGGGACCTGGGGAGAGCTACACCTTC.

This rearrangement joins TRBV28 to TRBJ2-3; D perhaps matches TRBD1 (6 bases). Trimming shortened V by 4 bases and J by 2 bases, and 16 bases separated the two germline ends. The CDR3 is 16 residues long. Germline CDR1 is MDHEN and CDR2 is SYDVKM. CDR3: CASSSSPTGPTDTQYF. DNA of the CDR3: TGTGCCAGCAGTTCTTCCCCAACAGGGCCCACAGATACGCAGTATTTT.

This clone came up a few times. The V gene is TRBV5-1, the J gene TRBJ2-3; possible D gene TRBD2, 5 bases. V was cut by 1 base and J by 4 bases, with 13 bases left in between. Germline V gene lookup returns CDR1 SGHRS and CDR2 YFSETQ. The CDR3 spans 15 residues. Written as DNA, the CDR3 is TGCGCCAGCAGCTTGATTTCCCGGGAACCAGATACGCAGTATTTT. Amino acid sequence: CASSLISREPDTQYF.

The CDR3 bases are TGTGCCAGCAGTTTGCGAACCGGGGAGCTGTTTTTT. Protein product: CASSLRTGELFF. This sequence joins TRBV28 and TRBJ2-2; D not resolved. Per the germline V gene, CDR1 is MDHEN and CDR2 is SYDVKM. Deletions cut 3 bases from V and 5 bases from J, with 4 bases between. This CDR3 spans 12 amino acids.

This chain links TRBV24-1 with TRBJ2-1, with 11 bases matching TRBD2. Per the germline V gene, CDR1 is KGHDR and CDR2 is SFDVKD. With V trimmed by 4 bases and J by 11 bases, 12 bases remained unmatched. The CDR3 is made up of 16 amino acids. CDR3 DNA sequence: TGTGCCACCAGTGAAGTAGCGGGAGGGCCCGCGGCTAAGCAGTTCTTC. Amino acid sequence: CATSEVAGGPAAKQFF.

A few counts support this clone. The chain employs TRBV6-5 and TRBJ1-2; D call uncertain. The V gene lost 3 bases and the J gene lost 0 bases, with 8 bases spanning the gap. Germline V lookup: CDR1 MNHEY, CDR2 SVGAGI. The CDR3 extends over 14 amino acids. The CDR3 sequence is CASSYTAANYGYTF. For the CDR3, the DNA is TGTGCCAGCAGTTATACAGCAGCTAACTATGGCTACACCTTC.

The V call is TRBV6-6, the J call TRBJ2-2, with a tentative D call TRBD2 (6 bases). The germline V gene encodes CDR1 MNHNY and CDR2 SVGAGI (reference sequence). V was shortened by 6 bases and J by 1 base, with 6 bases between the two germline ends. The CDR3 is 13 amino acids. The CDR3 nucleotides are TGTGCCAGCAGCGGGAGGAACACCGGGGAGCTGTTTTTT. It specifies CASSGRNTGELFF.

This chain links TRBV5-4 with TRBJ1-5; D unresolved. Germline V gives CDR1 SGHNT, CDR2 YYREEE (reference sequence). This CDR3 region has 14 residues. V was clipped by 1 base and J by 3 bases, with 8 bases between them. The CDR3 region is CASSLTDFNQPQHF. The CDR3 nucleotides read TGTGCCAGCAGCTTGACAGATTTCAATCAGCCCCAGCATTTT.

CDR3 loop: CASRGQGAGGGYTF. The CDR3 region has the DNA TGTGCCAGCAGAGGACAGGGGGCGGGGGGAGGCTACACCTTC. J is TRBJ1-2 and V is TRBV28; TRBD1 matches 11 bases. Germline CDR1 and CDR2: MDHEN and SYDVKM. J was trimmed by 8 bases and V by 6 bases; bases with no gene match: 8. The CDR3 contains 14 residues.

V gene TRBV28 combines with J gene TRBJ1-4; possibly TRBD1 for D (6 bases). V lost 6 bases, J lost 4 bases, and 12 bases lay in between. Germline V gene sequence: CDR1 MDHEN, CDR2 SYDVKM. The CDR3 runs 14 residues. The CDR3 DNA reads TGTGCCAGCAGACCTACAGGGTTTAATGAAAAACTGTTTTTT. It specifies CASRPTGFNEKLFF.

The chain links TRBV15 to TRBJ2-1; 8 positions agree with TRBD1. CDR1 and CDR2 from the germline V gene are LNHNV and YYDKDF (reference sequence). Germline trimming cut 4 bases from V and 1 base from J; bases unmatched to any gene: 3. CDR3 size: 15 residues. CDR3 DNA sequence: TGTGCCACCAGCACCGACAGGGGATCCTACAATGAGCAGTTCTTC. Amino acid sequence: CATSTDRGSYNEQFF.

CDR3 bases: TGTGCCAGCAGTTTCCACAGGGCGGGCGCCTATGGCTACACCTTC. As protein: CASSFHRAGAYGYTF. The chain has TRBV27 and TRBJ1-2; D might be TRBD1 (6 bases). Per the germline V gene, CDR1 is MNHEY and CDR2 is SMNVEV (reference sequence). The CDR3 sequence is 15 residues long. The V end was cut by 3 bases, the J end by 4 bases, with 15 bases between.

This sequence joins TRBV11-2 and TRBJ2-5; the D gene is possibly TRBD1 (5 bases). Germline values: CDR1 SGHAT, CDR2 FQNNGV. The CDR3 length is 15 residues. The germline V and J ends were trimmed by 1 base and 4 bases, with 13 bases remaining between them. CDR3 residues: CASSLGGHQGETQYF. CDR3 nucleotide sequence: TGTGCCAGCAGCTTAGGCGGACATCAGGGAGAGACCCAGTACTTC.

The chain links TRBV19 to TRBJ2-3, with 9 nucleotides matching TRBD1. With 1 base clipped from V and 4 bases from J, the junction kept 6 bases outside the gene matches. The CDR3 is 16 residues long. CDR1 LNHDA and CDR2 SQIVND come from the germline V gene (reference sequence). The CDR3 bases are TGTGCCAGTAGTATAGTCCCGGGACAGGGTTCAGATACGCAGTATTTT. Protein: CASSIVPGQGSDTQYF.

The CDR3 DNA reads as TGTGCCAGCAGCTTAGAGGCCAGGCCACAAGAGACCCAGTACTTC. This gives the protein CASSLEARPQETQYF. The J gene is TRBJ2-5, the V gene TRBV11-3; D gene unclear. With 0 bases removed from V and 2 bases from J, the gap between germline ends came to 10 bases. Germline CDR1 and CDR2: SGHNT and YENEEA. This CDR3 comprises 15 residues.

V and J are TRBV7-6 and TRBJ1-3, with 8 bases lining up with TRBD1. This CDR3 spans 17 amino acids. Trimming removed 1 base from V and 2 bases from J; junction bases left unmatched: 7. Germline values: CDR1 SGHVS, CDR2 FNYEAQ. The CDR3 DNA follows: TGTGCCAGCAGCTTAGGAGTACGGACAGGGACTGGAAACACCATATATTTT. Translation: CASSLGVRTGTGNTIYF.